These 7 T cell receptor beta chains were sequenced from one sample in a study of cytomegalovirus exposure and HLA in healthy donors. Primers: 60 Vbeta forward and 13 Jbeta reverse. Clones were read by immunoSEQ multiplex PCR, and TCRdb kept only the in-frame ones, dropping some. The data contain approximately 210,000 clones, 85% to 90% of them singletons. Sequenced sample: PBMCs. These receptors were taken from a young woman in good health and CMV-seronegative.

The V call is TRBV7-9, the J call TRBJ2-2; D gene ambiguous. Trimming took off 5 bases at V and 1 base at J, with 8 bases between the two ends. The germline V gene encodes CDR1 SEHNR and CDR2 FQNEAQ (reference sequence). This CDR3 is 14 amino acids long. The CDR3 region has the DNA TGTGCCAGCAGCCCAGTTGGGAACACCGGGGAGCTGTTTTTT. Protein product: CASSPVGNTGELFF.

The chain joins TRBV4-3 to TRBJ2-3; 11 bases map to TRBD2. Losses at the gene ends were 4 bases for V and 4 bases for J; bases not matched to a gene: 10. Germline V gene sequence: CDR1 LGHNA, CDR2 YSLEER. The CDR3 covers 17 residues. The CDR3 coding sequence is TGCGCCAGCAGCCCTGAGCCCGGGACTAGCGGATCAGATACGCAGTATTTT. As protein: CASSPEPGTSGSDTQYF.

The rearrangement uses TRBV5-4 and TRBJ1-2; perhaps TRBD1 as D (6 bases). With 0 bases removed from V and 1 base from J, the gap between germline ends came to 13 bases. The CDR3 is 16 residues long. Germline CDR1 SGHNT, CDR2 YYREEE (reference sequence). CDR3 sequence reads: CASSLVGGRFNYGYTF. The CDR3 DNA is TGTGCCAGCAGCTTGGTGGGGGGGCGCTTTAACTATGGCTACACCTTC.

Details on this clone: Other DNA sequences in this sample translate to the same CDR3. The chain employs TRBV5-6 and TRBJ2-5, with D unresolved. The CDR3 has 11 residues. The ends were cut back, 2 bases at V and 5 bases at J, with 4 bases in the middle. CDR1 is SGHDT and CDR2 is YYEEEE in the germline V gene. The CDR3 nucleotides read TGTGCCAGCAGCTTACGGGAGACCCAGTACTTC. Translating gives CASSLRETQYF.

The rearrangement joins TRBV5-5 to TRBJ2-2; TRBD1 agrees at 7 bases. Germline CDR1 reads SGHKS; CDR2 reads YYEKEE (reference sequence). The J segment lost 4 bases and the V segment lost 1 base, leaving 4 bases of the junction unmatched. The length of the CDR3 is 15 residues. CDR3 in DNA: TGTGCCAGCAGCTTGCACCCAGGGGGCACCGGGGAGCTGTTTTTT. This sequence encodes CASSLHPGGTGELFF.

V and J are TRBV6-5 and TRBJ1-5; 8 positions agree with TRBD1. Trimming took 4 bases from V and 6 from J; bases not matched to a gene: 5. The CDR3 runs 14 residues. Germline V CDR1 and CDR2: MNHEY, SVGAGI. CDR3 coding DNA: TGTGCCAGCAGTTCGCAGGGGGCAGGTCAGCCCCAGCATTTT. This gives the protein CASSSQGAGQPQHF.

This clone was counted only a few times. The chain joins TRBV9 to TRBJ1-5; D possibly corresponds to TRBD1 (6 bases). CDR3 size: 15 residues. V was shortened by 3 bases and J by 0 bases, with 10 bases between the two germline ends. Germline assignment: CDR1 SGDLS and CDR2 YYNGEE. The CDR3 coding sequence is TGTGCCAGCAGCGCGACAGGCGGTAGCAATCAGCCCCAGCATTTT. Residues: CASSATGGSNQPQHF.